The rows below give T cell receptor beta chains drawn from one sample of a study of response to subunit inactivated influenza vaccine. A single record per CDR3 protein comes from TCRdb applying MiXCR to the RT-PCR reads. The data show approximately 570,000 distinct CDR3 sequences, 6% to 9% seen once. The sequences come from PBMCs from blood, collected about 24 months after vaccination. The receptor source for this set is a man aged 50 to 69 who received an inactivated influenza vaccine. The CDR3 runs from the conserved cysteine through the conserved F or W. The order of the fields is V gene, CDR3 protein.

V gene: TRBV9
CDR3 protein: CASSVEAGLDTQYF

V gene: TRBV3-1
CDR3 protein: CASSQVVGPGKQYF

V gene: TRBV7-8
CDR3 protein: CASSFDYTDTQYF

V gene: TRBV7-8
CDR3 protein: CASSLVGGGMSTEAFF

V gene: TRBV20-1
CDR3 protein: CSARDFRGGSSGELFF

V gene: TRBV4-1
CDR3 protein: CASSWGQANTEAFF

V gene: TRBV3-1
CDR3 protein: CASSQRGSHEQYF

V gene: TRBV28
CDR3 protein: CASSRGQGINEKLFF

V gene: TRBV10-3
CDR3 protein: CAISEPGASGSYEQYF

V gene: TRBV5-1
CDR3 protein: CASSLAGTGHIGPEAFF

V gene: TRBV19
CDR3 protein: CASSIAKGRGHEQFF

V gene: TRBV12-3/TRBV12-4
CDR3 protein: CASRRTSGGPEGANEQFF

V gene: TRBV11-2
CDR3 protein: CASSGEWWSYEQYF

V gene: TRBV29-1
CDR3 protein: CSVDPQAEGGYTF

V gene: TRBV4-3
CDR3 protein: CASSQEFQGALSGEQYF

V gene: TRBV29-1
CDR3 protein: CSVNPGGIGYGYTF

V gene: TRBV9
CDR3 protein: CASSPRGAQDTQYF

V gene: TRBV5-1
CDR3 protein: CASSLTTGDYYNEQFF

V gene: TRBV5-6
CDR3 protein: CASSLRPVGTGELFF

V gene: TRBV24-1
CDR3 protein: CATSESGLAGGEQFF

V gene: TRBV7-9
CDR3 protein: CASTFLGAGANVLTF

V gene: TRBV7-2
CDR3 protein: CASSIERERSYEQYF

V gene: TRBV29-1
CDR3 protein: CSVGRTQSSYEQYF

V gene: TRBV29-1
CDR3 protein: CSVIPLTGIEQFF

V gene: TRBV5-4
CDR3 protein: CASSFDRGTYEQYF

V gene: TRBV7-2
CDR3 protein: CASSRNLGAQETQYF

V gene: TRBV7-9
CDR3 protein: CASSSLANTGELFF

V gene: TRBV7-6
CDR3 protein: CASSLYSGDPDTQYF

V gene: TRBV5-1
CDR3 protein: CASRKEANYGYTF

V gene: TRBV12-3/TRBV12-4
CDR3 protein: CASSPGLAGDGTGELFF

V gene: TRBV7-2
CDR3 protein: CASSPPWVDGANVLTF

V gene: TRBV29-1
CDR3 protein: CSVVRQLNTEAFF

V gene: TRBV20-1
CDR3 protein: CSADLSGEGPYEQYF

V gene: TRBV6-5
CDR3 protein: CASSYSGPPYEQYF

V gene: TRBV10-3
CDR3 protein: CAISEFLAGGTDTQYF

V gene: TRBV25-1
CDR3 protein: CASSEYKSQETQYF

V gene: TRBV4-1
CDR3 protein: CASSQAENQAFF

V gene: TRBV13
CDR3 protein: CASSFEGGQETQYF

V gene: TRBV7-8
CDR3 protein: CASSWPSASGAYNEQFF

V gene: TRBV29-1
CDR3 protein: CSGGVGGEQYF

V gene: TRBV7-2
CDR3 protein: CASSQSLDGERFF

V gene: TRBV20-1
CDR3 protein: CSANGQGANSPLHF

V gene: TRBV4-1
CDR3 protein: CASSLVGGANYGYTF

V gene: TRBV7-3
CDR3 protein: CASSKQGRETQYF

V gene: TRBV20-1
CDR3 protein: CSARDQRGVRSYNEQFF

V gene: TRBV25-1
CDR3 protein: CASMPTGTNEQFF

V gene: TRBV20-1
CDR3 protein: CSARDGQGGIAKNIQYF

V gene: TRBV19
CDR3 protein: CASETNVGEKLFF

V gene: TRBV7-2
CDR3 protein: CASSLGVTYNEQFF

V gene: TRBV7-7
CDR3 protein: CASSPNDRGLETQYF

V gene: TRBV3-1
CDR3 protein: CASSQVEGYTEAFF